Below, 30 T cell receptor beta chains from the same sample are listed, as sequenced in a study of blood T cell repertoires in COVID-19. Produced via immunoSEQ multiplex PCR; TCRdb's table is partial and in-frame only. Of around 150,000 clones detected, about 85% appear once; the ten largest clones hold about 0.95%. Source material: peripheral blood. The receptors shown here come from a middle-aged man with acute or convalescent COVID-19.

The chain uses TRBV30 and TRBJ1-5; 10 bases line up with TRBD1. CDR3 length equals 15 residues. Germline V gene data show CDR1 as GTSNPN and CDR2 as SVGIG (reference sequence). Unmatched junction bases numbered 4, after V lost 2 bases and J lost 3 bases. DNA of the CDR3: TGTGCCTGGAGTTCGGGACAGGGGAACAATCAGCCCCAGCATTTT. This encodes CAWSSGQGNNQPQHF. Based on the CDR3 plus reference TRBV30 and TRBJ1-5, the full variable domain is SQTIHQWPATLVQPVGSPLSLECTVEGTSNPNLYWYRQAAGRGLQLLFYSVGIGQISSEVPQNLSASRPQDRQFILSSKKLLLSDSGFYLCAWSSGQGNNQPQHFGDGTRLSIL.

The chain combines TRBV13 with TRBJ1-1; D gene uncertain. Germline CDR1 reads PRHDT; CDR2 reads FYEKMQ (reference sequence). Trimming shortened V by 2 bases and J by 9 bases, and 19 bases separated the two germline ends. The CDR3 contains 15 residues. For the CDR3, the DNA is TGTGCCAGCAGCTTAAGTTCAGGCATTCCCGCCCAAGCTTTCTTT. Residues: CASSLSSGIPAQAFF.

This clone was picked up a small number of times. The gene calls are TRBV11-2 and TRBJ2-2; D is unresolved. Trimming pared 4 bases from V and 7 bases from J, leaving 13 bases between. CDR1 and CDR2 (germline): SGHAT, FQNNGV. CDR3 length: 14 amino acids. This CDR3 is CASSSAANVGELFF. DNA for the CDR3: TGTGCCAGCAGCTCGGCGGCGAATGTCGGGGAGCTGTTTTTT.

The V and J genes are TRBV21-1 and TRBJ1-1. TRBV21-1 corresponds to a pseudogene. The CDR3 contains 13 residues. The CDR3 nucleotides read TGTGCCAGCAGCATCCCAGAGGACACTGAAGCTTTCTTT. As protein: CASSIPEDTEAFF.

The CDR3 bases are TGTGCCAGCAGCTTAGCCGACCAGGGGGCCTACGGCTACACCTTC. The encoded protein is CASSLADQGAYGYTF. This sequence joins TRBV7-2 and TRBJ1-2, with 8 positions matching TRBD1. Germline V gene data show CDR1 as SGHTA and CDR2 as FQGNSA. The CDR3 is 15 amino acids. J was trimmed by 8 bases and V by 0 bases; bases with no gene match: 8.

CDR3 region: CSVWGGSGANVLTF. In DNA, the CDR3 is TGCAGCGTGTGGGGGGGATCCGGGGCCAACGTCCTGACTTTC. The chain is built from TRBV29-1 and TRBJ2-6; 7 nucleotides line up with TRBD2. V gave up 6 bases and J gave up 4 bases; unmatched junction bases: 6. Per the germline V gene, CDR1 is SQVTM and CDR2 is ANQGSEA. The CDR3 totals 14 residues.

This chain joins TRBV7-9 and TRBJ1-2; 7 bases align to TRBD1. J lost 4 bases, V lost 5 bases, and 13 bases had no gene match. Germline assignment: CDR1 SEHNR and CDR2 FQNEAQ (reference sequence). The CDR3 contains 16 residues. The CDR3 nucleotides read TGTGCCAGCAGCGAGGACAGGAGAGACTTAGTCTATGGCTACACCTTC. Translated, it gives CASSEDRRDLVYGYTF.

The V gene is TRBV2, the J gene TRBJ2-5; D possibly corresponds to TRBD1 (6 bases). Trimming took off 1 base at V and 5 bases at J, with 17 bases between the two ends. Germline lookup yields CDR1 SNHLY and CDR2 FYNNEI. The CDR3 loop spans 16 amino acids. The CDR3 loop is CASSEGLQGMGETQYF. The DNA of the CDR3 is TGTGCCAGCAGTGAAGGCCTACAGGGAATGGGGGAGACCCAGTACTTC.

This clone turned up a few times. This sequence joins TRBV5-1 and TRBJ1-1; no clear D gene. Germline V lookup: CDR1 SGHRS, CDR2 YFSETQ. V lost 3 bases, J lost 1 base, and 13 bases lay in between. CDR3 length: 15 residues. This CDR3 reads CASSSRKEGNTEAFF. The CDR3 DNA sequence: TGCGCCAGCAGCTCCCGTAAGGAGGGGAACACTGAAGCTTTCTTT.

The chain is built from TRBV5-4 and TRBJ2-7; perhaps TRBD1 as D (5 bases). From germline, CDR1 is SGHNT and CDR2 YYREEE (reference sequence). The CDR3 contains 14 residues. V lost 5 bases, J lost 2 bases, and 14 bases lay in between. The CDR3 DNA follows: TGTGCCAGCAGTCTGGACAACTACCCCTACGAGCAGTACTTC. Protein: CASSLDNYPYEQYF.

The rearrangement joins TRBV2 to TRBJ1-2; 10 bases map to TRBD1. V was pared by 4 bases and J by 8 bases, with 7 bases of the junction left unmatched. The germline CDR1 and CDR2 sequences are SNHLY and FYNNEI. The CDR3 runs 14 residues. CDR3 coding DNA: TGTGCCAGCAGTGTAACGGGACAGGGGAGCGGCTACACCTTC. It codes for CASSVTGQGSGYTF.

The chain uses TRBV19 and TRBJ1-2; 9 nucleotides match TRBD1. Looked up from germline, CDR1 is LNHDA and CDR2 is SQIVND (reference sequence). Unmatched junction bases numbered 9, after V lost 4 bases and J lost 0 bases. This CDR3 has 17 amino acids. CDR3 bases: TGTGCCAGTAGTAAGGTTACAGGGGGCCGAGCTAACTATGGCTACACCTTC. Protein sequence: CASSKVTGGRANYGYTF.

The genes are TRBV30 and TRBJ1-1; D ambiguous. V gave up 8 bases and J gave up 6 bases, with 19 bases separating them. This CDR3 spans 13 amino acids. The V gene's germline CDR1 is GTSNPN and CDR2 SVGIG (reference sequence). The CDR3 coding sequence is TGTGCCCGAGGGAAACGGAGGATAGCTGAAGCTTTCTTT. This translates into CARGKRRIAEAFF.

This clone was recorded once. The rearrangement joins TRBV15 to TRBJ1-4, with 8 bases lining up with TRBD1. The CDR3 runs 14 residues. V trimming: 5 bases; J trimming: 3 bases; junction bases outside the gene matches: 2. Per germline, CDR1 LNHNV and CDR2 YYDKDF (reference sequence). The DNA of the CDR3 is TGTGCCACCAGCCGACAGGGGTCTAATGAAAAACTGTTTTTT. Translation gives CATSRQGSNEKLFF.

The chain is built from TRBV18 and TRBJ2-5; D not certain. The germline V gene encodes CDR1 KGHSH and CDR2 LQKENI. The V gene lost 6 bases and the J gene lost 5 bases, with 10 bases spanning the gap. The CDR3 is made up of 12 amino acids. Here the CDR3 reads CASSPRPETQYF. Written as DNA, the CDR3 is TGTGCCAGCTCCCCTAGACCGGAGACCCAGTACTTC.

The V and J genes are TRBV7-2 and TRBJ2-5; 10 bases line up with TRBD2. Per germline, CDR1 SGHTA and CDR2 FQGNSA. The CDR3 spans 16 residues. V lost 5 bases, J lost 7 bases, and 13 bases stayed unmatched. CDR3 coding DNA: TGTGCCAGCAGCCCTGGGGGGGGTAGCGGGAGGAGGACCCAGTACTTC. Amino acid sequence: CASSPGGGSGRRTQYF.

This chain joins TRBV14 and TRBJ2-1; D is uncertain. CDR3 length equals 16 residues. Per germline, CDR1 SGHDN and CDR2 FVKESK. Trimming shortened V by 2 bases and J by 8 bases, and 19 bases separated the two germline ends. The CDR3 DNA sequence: TGTGCCAGCAGCCAAAGACTCTCCTTGGGTTCACATGAGCAGTTCTTC. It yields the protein CASSQRLSLGSHEQFF.

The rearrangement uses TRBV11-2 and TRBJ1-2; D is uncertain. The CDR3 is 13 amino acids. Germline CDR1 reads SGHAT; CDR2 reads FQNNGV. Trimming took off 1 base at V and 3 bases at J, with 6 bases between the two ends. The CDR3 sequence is CASSLGLDYGYTF. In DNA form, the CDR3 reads TGTGCCAGCAGCTTAGGTTTAGACTATGGCTACACCTTC.

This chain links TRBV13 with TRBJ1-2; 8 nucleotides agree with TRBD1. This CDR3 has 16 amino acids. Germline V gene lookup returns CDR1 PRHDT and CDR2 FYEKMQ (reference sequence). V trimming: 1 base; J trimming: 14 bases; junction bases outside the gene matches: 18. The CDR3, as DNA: TGTGCCAGCAGCTTAGCCTTGACCGTCACAGGGGGAGGTGCGACCTTC. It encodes CASSLALTVTGGGATF. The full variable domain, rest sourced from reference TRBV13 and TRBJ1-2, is AAGVIQSPRHLIKEKRETATLKCYPIPRHDTVYWYQQGPGQDPQFLISFYEKMQSDKGSIPDRFSAQQFSDYHSELNMSSLELGDSALYFCASSLALTVTGGGATFGSGTRLTVV.

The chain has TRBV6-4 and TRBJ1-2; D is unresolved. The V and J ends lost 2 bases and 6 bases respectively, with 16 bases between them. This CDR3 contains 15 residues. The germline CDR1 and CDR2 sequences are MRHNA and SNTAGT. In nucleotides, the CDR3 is TGTGCCAGCAGTGACCGTGGAGGGCCGCTTCATGGCTACACCTTC. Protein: CASSDRGGPLHGYTF.

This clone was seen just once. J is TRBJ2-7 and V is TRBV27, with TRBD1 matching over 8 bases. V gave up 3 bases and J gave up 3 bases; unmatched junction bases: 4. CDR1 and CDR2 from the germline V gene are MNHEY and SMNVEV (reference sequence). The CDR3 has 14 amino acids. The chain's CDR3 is CASSFQGASYEQYF. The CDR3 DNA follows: TGTGCCAGCAGTTTCCAGGGGGCAAGCTACGAGCAGTACTTC.

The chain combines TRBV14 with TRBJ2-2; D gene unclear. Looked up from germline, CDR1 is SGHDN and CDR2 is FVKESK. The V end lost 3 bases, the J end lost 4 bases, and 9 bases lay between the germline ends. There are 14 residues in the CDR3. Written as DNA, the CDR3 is TGTGCCAGCAGCCACCGTGACACCACCGGGGAGCTGTTTTTT. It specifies CASSHRDTTGELFF.

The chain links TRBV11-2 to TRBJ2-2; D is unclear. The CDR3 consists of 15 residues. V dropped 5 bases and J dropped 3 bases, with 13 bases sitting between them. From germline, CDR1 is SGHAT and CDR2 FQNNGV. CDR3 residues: CASSLIDGYTGELFF. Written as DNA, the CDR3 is TGTGCCAGCAGCCTTATCGACGGGTACACCGGGGAGCTGTTTTTT.

The CDR3 coding sequence is TGTGCCAGCAGACCTTCCGGGGGGGCCTACAATGAGCAGTTCTTC. The encoded protein is CASRPSGGAYNEQFF. V gene TRBV27 combines with J gene TRBJ2-1; 8 nucleotides align to TRBD2. The CDR3 runs 15 residues. CDR1 and CDR2 from the germline V gene are MNHEY and SMNVEV (reference sequence). V was pared by 6 bases and J by 2 bases, with 6 bases of the junction left unmatched.

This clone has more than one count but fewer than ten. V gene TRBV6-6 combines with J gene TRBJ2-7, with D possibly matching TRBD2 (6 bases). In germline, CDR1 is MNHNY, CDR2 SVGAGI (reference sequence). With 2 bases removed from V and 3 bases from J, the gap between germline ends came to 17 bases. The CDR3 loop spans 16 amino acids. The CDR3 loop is CASSYRRDFAIYEQYF. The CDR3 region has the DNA TGTGCCAGCAGTTACCGCCGGGACTTCGCGATCTACGAGCAGTACTTC.

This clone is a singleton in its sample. The CDR3 spells CASSLTGGTEAFF. The CDR3 bases are TGTGCCAGCAGCTTGACAGGGGGCACTGAAGCTTTCTTT. The rearrangement joins TRBV7-9 to TRBJ1-1, with 9 bases lining up with TRBD1. Germline V gene lookup returns CDR1 SEHNR and CDR2 FQNEAQ (reference sequence). The CDR3 runs 13 residues. Trimming removed 3 bases from V and 4 bases from J; junction bases left unmatched: 0. Supplemented by reference TRBV7-9 and TRBJ1-1, the full variable domain reads DTGVSQNPRHKITKRGQNVTFRCDPISEHNRLYWYRQTLGQGPEFLTYFQNEAQLEKSRLLSDRFSAERPKGSFSTLEIQRTEQGDSAMYLCASSLTGGTEAFFGQGTRLTVV.

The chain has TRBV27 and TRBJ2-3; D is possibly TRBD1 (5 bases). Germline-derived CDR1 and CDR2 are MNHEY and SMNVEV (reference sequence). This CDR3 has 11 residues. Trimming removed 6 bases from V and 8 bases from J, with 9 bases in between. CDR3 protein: CASSWGGTQYF. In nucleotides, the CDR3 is TGTGCCAGCAGCTGGGGCGGTACGCAGTATTTT.

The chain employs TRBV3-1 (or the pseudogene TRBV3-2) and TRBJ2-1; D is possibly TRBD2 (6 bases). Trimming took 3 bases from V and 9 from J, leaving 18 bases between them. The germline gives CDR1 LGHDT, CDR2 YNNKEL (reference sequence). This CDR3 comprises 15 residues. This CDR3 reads CASSQIRDLATEQFF. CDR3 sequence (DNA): TGTGCCAGCAGCCAGATCCGGGACTTGGCAACTGAGCAGTTCTTC.

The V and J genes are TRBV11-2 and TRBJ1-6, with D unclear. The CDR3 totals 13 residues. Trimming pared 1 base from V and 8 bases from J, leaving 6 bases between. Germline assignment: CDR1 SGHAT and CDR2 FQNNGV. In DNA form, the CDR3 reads TGTGCCAGCAGCTTAGGTCTTGATTCACCCCTCCACTTT. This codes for CASSLGLDSPLHF.

CDR3 amino acids: CASSSTTSGYYNEQFF. DNA for the CDR3: TGTGCCAGCAGCTCAACTACTAGCGGCTATTACAATGAGCAGTTCTTC. The chain carries TRBV11-1 and TRBJ2-1; 8 positions match TRBD2. Germline V gene lookup returns CDR1 SGHAT and CDR2 FQDESV (reference sequence). The CDR3 is 16 amino acids. Unmatched junction bases numbered 9, after V lost 4 bases and J lost 4 bases.